These T cell receptor gamma chains were read from a single sample in a study of Vδ1+ human thymocytes. TCRdb redid the clone calls on the multiplex PCR reads with CATT. The sample shows about 36,000 gamma-chain clones, 20% to 25% of them seen only once. Sequenced input: Vdelta1+ gamma-delta thymocytes from the thymus. The receptors come from a girl less than two years old who had congenital heart surgery. Each CDR3 is given with its conserved first and last residue. The order of the fields is V gene, J gene, clone size, CDR3 protein, CDR3 DNA. Expanded clones are given a class, and other clones once, few, many or no size at all.

TRGV2	TRGJP2	-	CATWDGANSSDWIKTF	TGTGCCACCTGGGACGGTGCTAATAGTAGTGATTGGATCAAGACGTTT
TRGV3	TRGJ1/TRGJ2	-	CATWDRRGEKLF	TGTGCCACCTGGGACAGGCGTGGAGAGAAACTCTTT
TRGV3	TRGJ1/TRGJ2	few	CATWDTPRNYKKLF	TGTGCCACCTGGGACACTCCGCGGAATTATAAGAAACTCTTT
TRGV2	TRGJ1/TRGJ2	few	CATWDLTPNYYKKLF	TGTGCCACCTGGGATTTGACCCCGAATTATTATAAGAAACTCTTT
TRGV3	TRGJP2	few	CATWDRRASSDWIKTF	TGTGCCACCTGGGACAGGCGAGCGAGTAGTGATTGGATCAAGACGTTT
TRGV9	TRGJP1	-	CALWELDGGWFKIF	TGTGCCTTGTGGGAGCTCGATGGGGGTTGGTTCAAGATATTT
TRGV9	TRGJ1/TRGJ2	few	CALWEVRRYKKLF	TGTGCCTTGTGGGAGGTGCGACGATATAAGAAACTCTTT
TRGV9	TRGJ1/TRGJ2	-	CALWEVQGGYKKLF	TGTGCCTTGTGGGAGGTGCAAGGGGGGTATAAGAAACTCTTT
TRGV8	TRGJ1/TRGJ2	few	CATWPTGDYKKLF	TGTGCCACCTGGCCCACCGGGGATTATAAGAAACTCTTT
TRGV2	TRGJ1/TRGJ2	-	CATWDERGKLF	TGTGCCACCTGGGATGAACGGGGGAAACTCTTT
TRGV4	TRGJ1/TRGJ2	-	CATWDGEKKLF	TGTGCCACCTGGGATGGGGAAAAGAAACTCTTT
TRGV3	TRGJ1/TRGJ2	-	CATWDLPGHDKKLF	TGTGCCACCTGGGACCTGCCCGGACATGATAAGAAACTCTTT
TRGV4	TRGJ1/TRGJ2	few	CATWVLYYKKLF	TGTGCCACCTGGGTACTTTATTATAAGAAACTCTTT
TRGV4	TRGJ1/TRGJ2	few	CATWDGQKGFKKLF	TGTGCCACCTGGGACGGCCAAAAAGGATTTAAGAAACTCTTT
TRGV3	TRGJP2	few	CATWDRGVSDWIKTF	TGTGCCACCTGGGACAGGGGGGTTAGTGATTGGATCAAGACGTTT
TRGV2	TRGJ1/TRGJ2	-	CATWDEGNYKKLF	TGTGCCACCTGGGACGAAGGGAATTATAAGAAACTCTTT
TRGV9	TRGJ1/TRGJ2	-	CALWEVQREDRYKKLF	TGTGCCTTGTGGGAGGTGCAACGGGAAGACCGGTATAAGAAACTCTTT
TRGV9	TRGJ1/TRGJ2	-	CALWEALLFGYYKKLF	TGTGCCTTGTGGGAGGCGCTTTTATTCGGTTATTATAAGAAACTCTTT
TRGV2	TRGJ1/TRGJ2	-	CATWDGPRGYKKLF	TGTGCCACCTGGGACGGGCCGCGGGGTTATAAGAAACTCTTT
TRGV3	TRGJ1/TRGJ2	-	CATWDRRGDYYKKLF	TGTGCCACCTGGGACAGGCGAGGGGATTATTATAAGAAACTCTTT
TRGV8	TRGJ1/TRGJ2	-	CATWDYFYPRKLF	TGTGCCACCTGGGATTATTTTTATCCTAGGAAACTCTTT
TRGV4	TRGJ1/TRGJ2	-	CATWDGLLNKKLF	TGTGCCACCTGGGATGGGCTACTTAATAAGAAACTCTTT
TRGV9	TRGJ1/TRGJ2	few	CALWEVQMGFYKKLF	TGTGCCTTGTGGGAGGTGCAAATGGGCTTTTATAAGAAACTCTTT
TRGV4	TRGJ1/TRGJ2	few	CATWDGPWYYKKLF	TGTGCCACCTGGGATGGGCCCTGGTATTATAAGAAACTCTTT
TRGV9	TRGJ1/TRGJ2	many	CALWETCKKLF	TGTGCCTTGTGGGAGACCTGTAAGAAACTCTTT
TRGV8	TRGJ1/TRGJ2	few	CATWDRTSLGGYYKKLF	TGTGCCACCTGGGATAGGACTTCCTTGGGGGGTTATTATAAGAAACTCTTT
TRGV2	TRGJ1/TRGJ2	-	CATWDPYLGGKLF	TGTGCCACCTGGGACCCATACCTTGGTGGGAAACTCTTT
TRGV8	TRGJ1/TRGJ2	-	CATWVTRSGLPTYYKKLF	TGTGCCACCTGGGTCACACGCTCAGGACTACCTACTTATTATAAGAAACTCTTT
TRGV8	TRGJ1/TRGJ2	few	CATWDTTNLGYYKKLF	TGTGCCACCTGGGATACAACCAACCTAGGATATTATAAGAAACTCTTT
TRGV4	TRGJ1/TRGJ2	-	CATWDGPLKLF	TGTGCCACCTGGGATGGGCCTCTCAAACTCTTT
TRGV9	TRGJ1/TRGJ2	few	CALWEANKKLF	TGTGCCTTGTGGGAGGCAAATAAGAAACTCTTT
TRGV2	TRGJ1/TRGJ2	-	CATWDGQIYYKKLF	TGTGCCACCTGGGATGGTCAAATTTATTATAAGAAGCTCTTT
TRGV9	TRGJP2	-	CALWEVRGGGDWIKTF	TGTGCCTTGTGGGAGGTGCGGGGTGGTGGAGATTGGATCAAGACGTTT
TRGV8	TRGJ1/TRGJ2	few	CATRDNYYKKLF	TGTGCCACCCGGGATAACTATTATAAGAAACTCTTT
TRGV4	TRGJ1/TRGJ2	-	CATWDNVKKLF	TGTGCCACCTGGGATAACGTTAAGAAACTCTTT